The rows below give T cell receptor beta chains drawn from one sample of a study of T cells in Graves' hyperthyroidism and ophthalmopathy. From the multiplex PCR reads, TCRdb called clonotypes with MiXCR, one entry per CDR3 protein. Here the sample spans some 700,000 distinct CDR3 sequences, 15% to 20% being singletons. Sequencing used blood. These receptors were collected from a man aged 45-65 years with Graves' hyperthyroidism. The CDR3 runs from the conserved cysteine through the conserved F or W. Each record gives: V gene, J gene, CDR3 protein.

TRBV28	TRBJ2-6	CASSFGAGPGANVLTF
TRBV7-9	TRBJ1-1	CASSQIDRGAFF
TRBV10-3	TRBJ2-7	CAITRGAGGSYEQYF
TRBV28	TRBJ1-5	CASSKVQGDQPQHF
TRBV5-1	TRBJ1-1	CASSLGGQGPNTEAFF
TRBV28	TRBJ2-7	CASSGQTTTYEQYF
TRBV27	TRBJ2-1	CASSLGGTGYNEQFF
TRBV6-5	TRBJ1-2	CASSYSDAPYYGYTF
TRBV19	TRBJ2-3	CASSIRVPDTQYF
TRBV28	TRBJ2-7	CASSLLREYGYEQYF
TRBV30	TRBJ2-1	CAWNSGPSSYNEQFF
TRBV5-8	TRBJ2-3	CASSLAGQGLSTQYF
TRBV24-1	TRBJ2-5	CATSDPRGRETQYF
TRBV10-3	TRBJ2-2	CAISVGGVAWELFF
TRBV3-1	TRBJ2-7	CASRSGTSGSLHEQYF
TRBV6-2/TRBV6-3	TRBJ1-2	CATVTGALGYTF
TRBV28	TRBJ2-7	CASSLLRASSYEQYF
TRBV7-3	TRBJ2-1	CASSGGRTAGNEQLF
TRBV7-3	TRBJ2-5	CASSAGLAGPQETQYF
TRBV6-2/TRBV6-3	TRBJ2-7	CASSYGRNRYEQYF
TRBV7-9	TRBJ2-3	CASSSEQGDSLTSTDTQYF
TRBV5-1	TRBJ2-1	CASSFGTSGFNEQFF
TRBV5-1	TRBJ1-6	CASRSGTDYNSPLHF
TRBV24-1	TRBJ2-7	CATSQAAEQYF
TRBV18	TRBJ1-1	CASSSNKGTEAFF
TRBV6-2/TRBV6-3	TRBJ2-5	CASSTAGPATETQYF
TRBV28	TRBJ2-7	CASIQPPGQGINEQYF
TRBV2	TRBJ2-1	CASSEVSGRSKGQFF
TRBV28	TRBJ2-7	CASSFRSLWEQYF
TRBV20-1	TRBJ1-5	CSASREGSNQPQHF
TRBV14	TRBJ2-3	CASSPGPRGDTQYF
TRBV20-1	TRBJ1-1	CSAAGTATEAFF
TRBV6-1	TRBJ2-3	CASSRASLTDTQYF
TRBV24-1	TRBJ2-3	CATSGYGDGDTQYF
TRBV18	TRBJ2-5	CASSPRANQETQYF
TRBV20-1	TRBJ2-5	CSAGLVGAPQEAQYF
TRBV10-3	TRBJ2-1	CAISESVRAHSYNEQFF
TRBV30	TRBJ1-6	CAWNTRRGRRYDNSPLHF
TRBV19	TRBJ1-1	CASSINGGNTEAFF
TRBV28	TRBJ1-5	CASRDTGTSNQPQHF
TRBV11-2	TRBJ1-5	CASSPMTGTGQPQHF
TRBV7-2	TRBJ1-1	CASSLYQGLDTEAFF
TRBV6-1	TRBJ1-6	CASKDSFNSYNSPLHF
TRBV3-1	TRBJ2-3	CASSRRTSGRGADTQYF
TRBV2	TRBJ2-7	CASSLDRAPNEQYF
TRBV28	TRBJ2-7	CASVKTSGRLPYEQYF
TRBV19	TRBJ1-1	CASSMEGGPEAFF
TRBV4-1	TRBJ2-7	CASSQEGSGSHEQYF